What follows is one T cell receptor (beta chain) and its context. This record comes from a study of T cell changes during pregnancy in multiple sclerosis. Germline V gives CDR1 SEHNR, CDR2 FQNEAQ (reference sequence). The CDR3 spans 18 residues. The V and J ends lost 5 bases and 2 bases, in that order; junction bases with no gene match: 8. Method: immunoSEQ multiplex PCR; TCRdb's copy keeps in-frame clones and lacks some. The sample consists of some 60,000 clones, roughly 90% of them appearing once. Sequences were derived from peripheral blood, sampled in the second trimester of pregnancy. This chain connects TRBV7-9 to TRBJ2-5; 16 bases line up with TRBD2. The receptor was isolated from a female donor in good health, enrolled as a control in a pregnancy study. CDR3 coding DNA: TGTGCCAGCAGCCGTGGGACTAGCGGGAGGGAAGCTCAAGAGACCCAGTACTTC. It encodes CASSRGTSGREAQETQYF. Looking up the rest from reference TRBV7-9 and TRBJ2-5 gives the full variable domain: DTGVSQNPRHKITKRGQNVTFRCDPISEHNRLYWYRQTLGQGPEFLTYFQNEAQLEKSRLLSDRFSAERPKGSFSTLEIQRTEQGDSAMYLCASSRGTSGREAQETQYFGPGTRLLVL.